Presented here are 2 T cell receptor beta chains from one specimen sequenced in a study of blood T cell repertoires in COVID-19. Some clones are missing from TCRdb's copy, which holds only in-frame ones; the method was immunoSEQ multiplex PCR. The sample contains around 260,000 clones, roughly 88% of which appear only once. Sequenced sample: peripheral blood. The source of these receptors is a woman aged 70-85 years with COVID-19, enrolled during active disease.

V and J are TRBV6-5 and TRBJ1-5; D ambiguous. V was cut by 5 bases and J by 6 bases, with 8 bases left in between. This CDR3 is built from 12 residues. CDR1 MNHEY and CDR2 SVGAGI come from the germline V gene. CDR3 protein: CASSTVGQPQHF. CDR3 DNA sequence: TGTGCCAGCAGTACTGTCGGTCAGCCCCAGCATTTT.

The rearrangement joins TRBV6-5 to TRBJ2-7, with D perhaps TRBD2 (5 bases). CDR3 length equals 13 residues. Germline CDR1 and CDR2: MNHEY and SVGAGI. Trimming left V 5 bases short and J 7 bases short, with 15 bases between. This CDR3 is CASSRGRDGEQYF. Here the CDR3 DNA reads TGTGCCAGCAGTCGCGGACGGGATGGTGAGCAGTACTTC.